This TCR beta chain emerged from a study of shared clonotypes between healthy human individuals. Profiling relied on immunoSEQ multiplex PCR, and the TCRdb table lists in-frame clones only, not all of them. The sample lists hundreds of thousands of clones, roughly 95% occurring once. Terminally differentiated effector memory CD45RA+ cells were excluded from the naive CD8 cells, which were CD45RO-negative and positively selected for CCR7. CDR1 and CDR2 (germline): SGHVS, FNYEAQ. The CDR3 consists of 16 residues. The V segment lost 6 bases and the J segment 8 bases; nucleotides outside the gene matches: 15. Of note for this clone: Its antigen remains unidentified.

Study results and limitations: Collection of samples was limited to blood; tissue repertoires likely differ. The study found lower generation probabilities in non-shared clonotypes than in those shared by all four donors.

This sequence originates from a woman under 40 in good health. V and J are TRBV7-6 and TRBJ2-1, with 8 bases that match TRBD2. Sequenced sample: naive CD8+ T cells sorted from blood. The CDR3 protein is CASRSQEAGVSHEQFF. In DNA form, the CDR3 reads TGTGCCAGCAGGTCCCAGGAAGCGGGAGTCTCTCATGAGCAGTTCTTC. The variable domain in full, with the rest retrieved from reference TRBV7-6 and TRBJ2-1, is GAGVSQSPRYKVTKRGQDVALRCDPISGHVSLYWYRQALGQGPEFLTYFNYEAQQDKSGLPNDRFSAERPEGSISTLTIQRTEQRDSAMYRCASRSQEAGVSHEQFFGPGTRLTVL.